The 11 T cell receptor beta chains listed next were all sequenced from one sample in a study of a mutant IDH1 vaccine in newly diagnosed glioma. This table comes from immunoSEQ multiplex PCR, and its TCRdb copy is limited to in-frame clones, with some not included. This table has approximately 70,000 clones, about 87% appearing once. As to time point: week 23, last vaccination. Vaccine doses each comprised 300 ug of mutant IDH1 20-mer peptide, with topical imiquimod. These receptors' antigens are unknown. The sample in question was PBMCs, obtained from a glioma patient whose treatment included an IDH1 peptide vaccine. Source of these receptors: a man younger than 30 with glioma.

The V and J genes are TRBV4-2 and TRBJ2-3; TRBD2 aligns across 9 bases. Germline CDR1 and CDR2: LGHNA and YNFKEQ. With 2 bases clipped from V and 3 bases from J, the junction kept 6 bases outside the gene matches. The CDR3 runs 16 residues. The CDR3 spells CASSQKAGGITDTQYF. CDR3 nucleotides: TGTGCCAGCAGCCAAAAAGCGGGAGGAATAACAGATACGCAGTATTTT.

The chain recombines TRBV4-3 with TRBJ1-1; D is undetermined. The V gene lost 2 bases and the J gene lost 1 base, with 11 bases spanning the gap. CDR3 size: 15 residues. Germline-derived CDR1 and CDR2 are LGHNA and YSLEER. The DNA of the CDR3 is TGCGCCAGCAGCCAAACTGGGAGTGGGAACACTGAAGCTTTCTTT. Amino acid sequence: CASSQTGSGNTEAFF.

This sequence joins TRBV5-8 and TRBJ2-3; no firm D call. The V and J ends lost 0 bases and 2 bases respectively, with 13 bases between them. The germline gives CDR1 SGHTS, CDR2 YDEGEE. CDR3 length equals 16 residues. The CDR3 nucleotides read TGTGCCAGCAGCTTGGAGGGCCAGGCATTCACAGATACGCAGTATTTT. This codes for CASSLEGQAFTDTQYF.

V gene TRBV7-2 combines with J gene TRBJ1-5; D call uncertain. The CDR3 has 15 amino acids. Germline V gene sequence: CDR1 SGHTA, CDR2 FQGNSA. V lost 0 bases and J 6 bases, leaving 12 bases between the germline ends. DNA for the CDR3: TGTGCCAGCAGCTTAGCGAGGACGGGGAGTCAGCCCCAGCATTTT. The encoded protein is CASSLARTGSQPQHF.

For this clone: This specimen includes other DNA sequences encoding the same CDR3. This chain links TRBV4-2 with TRBJ2-7; 8 positions agree with TRBD2. The CDR3 is 15 amino acids. Looked up from germline, CDR1 is LGHNA and CDR2 is YNFKEQ. V was clipped by 0 bases and J by 1 base; unmatched bases: 2. The CDR3 protein is CASSQDLAGSYEQYF. CDR3 bases: TGTGCCAGCAGCCAAGATCTAGCGGGTTCCTACGAGCAGTACTTC.

The chain joins TRBV5-1 to TRBJ1-1; possible D gene TRBD1, 6 bases. Between the trimmed V and J ends, which lost 0 bases and 5 bases, there was a span of 14 bases. CDR1 SGHRS and CDR2 YFSETQ come from the germline V gene. The CDR3 totals 15 residues. The CDR3 sequence is CASSLEAGRGTEAFF. CDR3 nucleotides: TGCGCCAGCAGCTTGGAGGCGGGCAGGGGAACTGAAGCTTTCTTT.

This chain joins TRBV28 and TRBJ2-7, with 10 bases matching TRBD2. The CDR3 is 16 amino acids. Per germline, CDR1 MDHEN and CDR2 SYDVKM. V lost 4 bases, J lost 3 bases, and 9 bases stayed unmatched. CDR3: CASSSRWLAGDYEQYF. For the CDR3, the DNA is TGTGCCAGCAGTTCAAGGTGGCTAGCGGGAGACTACGAGCAGTACTTC.

The rearrangement joins TRBV13 to TRBJ1-1; a weak D match, TRBD1 (6 bases). The V and J ends lost 3 bases and 0 bases respectively, with 11 bases between them. The CDR3 extends over 15 amino acids. The V gene's germline CDR1 is PRHDT and CDR2 FYEKMQ (reference sequence). The CDR3 region is CASSFNRAMNTEAFF. As DNA, the CDR3 is TGTGCCAGCAGCTTCAACAGGGCCATGAACACTGAAGCTTTCTTT.

The sample holds a few counts of this clone. The chain joins TRBV29-1 to TRBJ2-1; the match to TRBD2 covers 8 bases. Trimming at V came to 4 bases and at J to 7 bases, leaving 3 bases not matched to a gene. Germline V CDR1 and CDR2: SQVTM, ANQGSEA. CDR3 length equals 12 residues. In DNA form, the CDR3 reads TGCAGCGTTGGGGCTAGCGGGAATGAGCAGTTCTTC. This encodes CSVGASGNEQFF.

The rearrangement joins TRBV6-5 to TRBJ2-2, with 10 bases that match TRBD1. Trimming took 4 bases from V and 5 from J; bases not matched to a gene: 4. The CDR3 has 15 amino acids. Germline V CDR1 and CDR2: MNHEY, SVGAGI. The CDR3 DNA reads as TGTGCCAGCAGTTTGGGGACAGGGGATACCGGGGAGCTGTTTTTT. Protein: CASSLGTGDTGELFF.

The chain carries TRBV11-2 and TRBJ2-2, with D possibly TRBD1 on 5 matching bases. V lost 5 bases to trimming and J lost 2 bases, with 21 bases between them. Germline CDR1 and CDR2: SGHAT and FQNNGV. This CDR3 comprises 18 residues. The CDR3: CASSPHPDRQRNTGELFF. CDR3 nucleotides: TGTGCCAGCAGCCCACACCCCGACAGACAGAGAAACACCGGGGAGCTGTTTTTT.